This passage covers 11 T cell receptor beta chains from one sample sequenced in a study of blood T cell repertoires in COVID-19. Data came from immunoSEQ multiplex PCR; TCRdb stores just in-frame clones and leaves some out. The data show 160,000 or so clones, with roughly 85% seen just once and under 6% held by the top ten. Source material: peripheral blood. The receptor set was obtained from a woman aged 45-65 years with COVID-19, enrolled during active disease.

The chain joins TRBV4-1 to TRBJ1-5; TRBD1 might be the D (6 bases). This CDR3 region has 14 residues. Trimming pared 2 bases from V and 6 bases from J, leaving 11 bases between. Germline V gives CDR1 MGHRA, CDR2 YSYEKL. The CDR3: CASSQPGEGQPQHF. The CDR3 DNA reads as TGCGCCAGCAGCCAACCAGGGGAGGGTCAGCCCCAGCATTTT.

This chain uses TRBV10-3 with TRBJ1-1, with TRBD1 identical over 7 bases. Unmatched junction bases numbered 9, after V lost 7 bases and J lost 4 bases. Germline V lookup: CDR1 ENHRY, CDR2 SYGVKD. This CDR3 comprises 14 residues. The CDR3 reads CAITGTDTGTEAFF. CDR3 bases: TGTGCCATCACCGGGACAGATACTGGCACTGAAGCTTTCTTT.

The chain has TRBV5-3 and TRBJ2-5; no clear D. TRBV5-3 is given ORF status, its function remaining uncertain. V shed 0 bases and J shed 2 bases, with 14 bases lying between them. The CDR3 consists of 16 residues. The CDR3 region has the DNA TGTGCCAGAAGCTTGGAGTGGGCAGGTCGGCAAGAGACCCAGTACTTC. Encoded protein: CARSLEWAGRQETQYF.

J is TRBJ2-2 and V is TRBV6-2 or TRBV6-3, with 8 bases aligning to TRBD2. V lost 4 bases and J lost 1; bases outside the gene matches: 5. This CDR3 is built from 16 residues. Germline V gives CDR1 MNHEY, CDR2 SVGEGT. CDR3 DNA sequence: TGTGCCAGCAGTTCACTAGCGGCAGAGAACACCGGGGAGCTGTTTTTT. Translated, it gives CASSSLAAENTGELFF.

The chain is built from TRBV6-5 and TRBJ2-5; weak D call: TRBD1 (5 bases). The CDR3 consists of 14 residues. Germline V gene lookup returns CDR1 MNHEY and CDR2 SVGAGI. Trimming took 7 bases from V and 5 from J, leaving 17 bases between them. The CDR3 spells CASIKQGNRETQYF. The CDR3 coding sequence is TGTGCCAGCATTAAGCAGGGTAATAGGGAGACCCAGTACTTC.

The chain employs TRBV9 and TRBJ2-5, with 9 bases lining up with TRBD2. J was trimmed by 5 bases and V by 3 bases; bases with no gene match: 8. This CDR3 is built from 15 residues. Germline CDR1 is SGDLS and CDR2 is YYNGEE. CDR3 nucleotides: TGTGCCAGCAGCGCCAGCGGGGGGCCTAGGGAGACCCAGTACTTC. This encodes CASSASGGPRETQYF.

The V and J genes are TRBV11-2 and TRBJ1-2, with D unclear. V shed 0 bases and J shed 2 bases, with 4 bases lying between them. There are 13 residues in the CDR3. Germline lookup yields CDR1 SGHAT and CDR2 FQNNGV. This chain's CDR3 is CASSLDLNYGYTF. CDR3 nucleotides: TGTGCCAGCAGCTTAGATTTAAACTATGGCTACACCTTC.

This clone was observed once. The genes are TRBV7-2 and TRBJ2-3; a weak D match, TRBD1 (6 bases). The CDR3 spans 13 residues. Germline V gene data show CDR1 as SGHTA and CDR2 as FQGNSA. The V end was cut by 5 bases, the J end by 5 bases, with 11 bases between. Written as DNA, the CDR3 is TGTGCCAGCAGCCTACGGGACATAGATACGCAGTATTTT. Protein sequence: CASSLRDIDTQYF.

CDR3 nucleotide sequence: TGTGCCAGCAGTACACAGGGTGAAACTGGAAACACCATATATTTT. Its protein product is CASSTQGETGNTIYF. V usage is TRBV6-5 and J usage is TRBJ1-3, with D perhaps TRBD1 (6 bases). The CDR3 is 15 amino acids. V was pared by 5 bases and J by 2 bases, with 13 bases between. Germline V gene data show CDR1 as MNHEY and CDR2 as SVGAGI.

The genes are TRBV6-5 and TRBJ1-5; 7 positions agree with TRBD1. Germline V lookup: CDR1 MNHEY, CDR2 SVGAGI. This CDR3 contains 13 residues. V lost 2 bases and J lost 11; bases outside the gene matches: 6. CDR3 residues: CASSYDRDSAQHF. The CDR3 DNA sequence: TGTGCCAGCAGTTACGACAGGGACTCAGCCCAGCATTTT.

This clone came up once. J is TRBJ2-2 and V is TRBV10-3; D perhaps matches TRBD1 (5 bases). The CDR3 is made up of 14 amino acids. V was shortened by 3 bases and J by 2 bases, with 7 bases between the two germline ends. CDR1 is ENHRY, CDR2 SYGVKD, per germline. CDR3 DNA: TGTGCCATCAGTGAAGACAGAAACACCGGGGAGCTGTTTTTT. It yields the protein CAISEDRNTGELFF.